Included here is one TCR beta chain sequence, with context. Its specificity is unknown. Allogeneic regulatory or mature dendritic cells were co-cultured for 5 days with CFSE-labeled sorted T cells at 1:10. Sequenced by immunoSEQ multiplex PCR; TCRdb stores in-frame clones only, minus some. The sample lists some 13,000 clones, 74% seen once, with 0.63% in the top ten. The sample comes from a study of regulatory dendritic cells for organ transplantation. In the study overall: Regulatory dendritic cells came from monocytes given vitamin D3 and IL-10.

CDR3 length: 15 residues. Looked up from germline, CDR1 is SGDLS and CDR2 is YYNGEE. After removal of 4 bases from V and 4 bases from J, the junction contained 5 bases not matched to a gene. Regarding the study as a whole: Memory T cells were less diverse than naive, with memory CD8+ most oligoclonal. Mature dendritic cells appeared to drive more memory CD8+ clonal expansion than regulatory ones. Of resting T cell subsets, memory CD8+ had the most alloreactive clonotypes.

The gene calls are TRBV9 and TRBJ2-3, with TRBD2 matching 11 bases. Sample: naive CD4+ T cells from blood cultured with regulatory dendritic cells. Subset here: CD45RA+ naive T cells. The receptor was derived from a human donor in good health. The CDR3 DNA reads TGTGCCAGCAGCATTAGCGGGGGGGTTTCAGATACGCAGTATTTT. Amino acid sequence: CASSISGGVSDTQYF. Full variable domain (remainder filled in from reference TRBV9 and TRBJ2-3): DSGVTQTPKHLITATGQRVTLRCSPRSGDLSVYWYQQSLDQGLQFLIQYYNGEERAKGNILERFSAQQFPDLHSELNLSSLELGDSALYFCASSISGGVSDTQYFGPGTRLTVL.